These T cell receptor beta chains were read from a single sample in a study of shared clonotypes between healthy human individuals. Clones were sequenced by immunoSEQ multiplex PCR, and TCRdb holds only the in-frame ones, with some missing. The sample lists more than 2 million clones, roughly 94% occurring once. The source material was naive CD4+ T cells sorted from blood. The receptors shown here come from a man aged 18 to 29 in good health. CDR3s include the opening cysteine and the closing phenylalanine or tryptophan. Each record gives: clone size, J gene, D gene, V gene, CDR3 protein, CDR3 DNA. The D gene is left open where the match is weak. The size of a clone is reported for some rows only, either as once, few or many, or as a class for expanded clones.

.,TRBJ2-5,.,TRBV7-7,CASSLTGLGETQYF,TGTGCTAGCAGCCTAACAGGGTTAGGGGAGACCCAGTACTTC
.,TRBJ1-5,TRBD1,TRBV2,CASTSGQGLQPQHF,TGTGCCAGCACTTCGGGACAGGGGCTTCAGCCCCAGCATTTT
.,TRBJ1-1,.,TRBV6-1,CASIQAQLNTEAFF,TGTGCCAGCATTCAGGCACAGCTGAACACTGAAGCTTTCTTT
.,TRBJ1-2,TRBD1,TRBV19,CASTRTGRDYGYTF,TGTGCCAGTACGCGGACAGGGCGCGACTATGGCTACACCTTC
.,TRBJ2-7,.,TRBV4-1,CASSQVLVSYEQYF,TGCGCCAGCAGCCAAGTCCTAGTGAGTTACGAGCAGTACTTC
.,TRBJ1-1,.,TRBV5-5,CASSSAEFSSNTEAFF,TGTGCCAGCAGCTCCGCGGAGTTCAGCTCAAACACTGAAGCTTTCTTT
.,TRBJ1-1,.,TRBV4-1,CASSPERQSNTEAFF,TGCGCCAGCAGCCCAGAGCGGCAGTCGAACACTGAAGCTTTCTTT
once,TRBJ2-7,.,TRBV19,CASSKILGAYEQYF,TGTGCCAGTAGTAAAATCCTGGGCGCTTACGAGCAGTACTTC
.,TRBJ1-3,TRBD1,TRBV5-4,CASSRGQGSGNTIYF,TGTGCCAGCAGCAGGGGACAGGGCTCTGGAAACACCATATATTTT
.,TRBJ1-6,.,TRBV30,CAGRRGTLSSYNSPLHF,TGTGCCGGAAGGAGGGGGACACTGAGCTCCTATAATTCACCCCTCCACTTT
once,TRBJ2-5,.,TRBV7-2,CASSDPTGQETQYF,TGTGCCAGCAGCGATCCGACAGGCCAAGAGACCCAGTACTTC
.,TRBJ1-1,.,TRBV5-1,CASSLEVNTEAFF,TGCGCCAGCAGCTTGGAAGTAAACACTGAAGCTTTCTTT
.,TRBJ1-3,.,TRBV5-4,CASSLDPGPGNTIYF,TGTGCCAGCAGCTTGGACCCAGGGCCTGGAAACACCATATATTTT
.,TRBJ2-5,.,TRBV29-1,CSVVGPRELYQETQYF,TGCAGCGTTGTTGGCCCCAGGGAATTGTACCAAGAGACCCAGTACTTC
.,TRBJ2-6,.,TRBV5-6,CASSLSLSGANVLTF,TGTGCCAGCAGCCTATCGCTCTCTGGGGCCAACGTCCTGACTTTC
.,TRBJ1-5,.,TRBV5-6,CASSLAGEKGQPQHF,TGTGCCAGCAGCTTGGCCGGGGAGAAGGGTCAGCCCCAGCATTTT
.,TRBJ1-5,.,TRBV4-1,CASSQVAGYQPQHF,TGCGCCAGCAGCCAAGTGGCAGGGTATCAGCCCCAGCATTTT
.,TRBJ2-7,.,TRBV30,CAWTTGLVRDPYEQYF,TGTGCCTGGACAACGGGGTTAGTGAGGGACCCCTACGAGCAGTACTTC
once,TRBJ1-5,.,TRBV6-6,CASRETTGNSNQPQHF,TGTGCCAGCAGGGAAACTACAGGTAATAGCAATCAGCCCCAGCATTTT
.,TRBJ2-3,.,TRBV5-8,CANSRTDTQYF,TGTGCCAACAGCAGGACAGATACGCAGTATTTT
.,TRBJ1-1,.,TRBV6-1,CAGAGQQNTEAFF,TGTGCCGGGGCAGGTCAACAGAACACTGAAGCTTTCTTT
once,TRBJ2-3,TRBD1,TRBV19,CASRDRGKTDTQYF,TGTGCCAGTAGGGACAGGGGGAAGACAGATACGCAGTATTTT
.,TRBJ2-3,.,TRBV5-5,CASSFNPGTGTDTQYF,TGTGCCAGCAGCTTCAACCCGGGCACAGGCACAGATACGCAGTATTTT
.,TRBJ2-1,TRBD2,TRBV5-1,CASSSSAGAYNEQFF,TGCGCCAGCAGCTCGTCGGCGGGAGCCTACAATGAGCAGTTCTTC
.,TRBJ2-1,TRBD2,TRBV29-1,CSGHVPGLAGGSIWQFF,TGCAGCGGCCATGTGCCGGGACTAGCGGGGGGCTCAATTTGGCAGTTCTTC
.,TRBJ2-7,.,TRBV5-4,CASSFRDSDEQYF,TGTGCCAGCAGCTTTCGGGACTCCGACGAGCAGTACTTC
.,TRBJ2-5,TRBD1,TRBV2,CASKMGQGFVETQYF,TGTGCCAGCAAGATGGGACAGGGATTCGTTGAGACCCAGTACTTC
.,TRBJ2-7,.,TRBV6-1,CASSEPGTSPYEQYF,TGTGCCAGCAGTGAACCCGGGACCTCGCCCTACGAGCAGTACTTC
.,TRBJ2-3,.,TRBV4-1,CASSQGWGPRTDTQYF,TGCGCCAGCAGCCAAGGATGGGGACCCCGCACAGATACGCAGTATTTT
.,TRBJ2-3,TRBD2,TRBV10-3,CAISVLLAGTDTQYF,TGTGCCATCAGTGTTTTACTAGCGGGGACAGATACGCAGTATTTT
.,TRBJ2-5,.,TRBV6-5,CASSYSTPSQETQYF,TGTGCCAGCAGTTACTCGACACCATCACAAGAGACCCAGTACTTC
.,TRBJ1-6,TRBD1,TRBV19,CASTDSGGLSYNSPLHF,TGTGCCAGTACCGATTCAGGGGGCTTATCCTATAATTCACCCCTCCACTTT
.,TRBJ1-5,.,TRBV6-5,CASRTGNSNQPQHF,TGTGCCAGCAGAACAGGGAATAGCAATCAGCCCCAGCATTTT
.,TRBJ1-2,.,TRBV25-1,CASSRAYGYTF,TGTGCCAGCAGCCGAGCCTATGGCTACACCTTC
.,TRBJ1-2,.,TRBV7-6,CASSQVGFKQDENYGYTF,TGTGCCAGCAGCCAGGTTGGGTTTAAGCAGGACGAAAACTATGGCTACACCTTC
.,TRBJ1-2,.,TRBV6-6,CASSQGVIGYTF,TGTGCCAGCAGCCAAGGGGTCATTGGCTACACCTTC
.,TRBJ1-2,TRBD1,TRBV4-3,CASSQDSQGASYGYTF,TGCGCCAGCAGCCAAGATTCTCAGGGGGCCAGCTATGGCTACACCTTC
.,TRBJ2-3,.,TRBV5-6,CASSFGSFTDTQYF,TGTGCCAGCAGCTTCGGCAGCTTCACAGATACGCAGTATTTT
.,TRBJ1-5,.,TRBV2,CASSFGLRGQPQHF,TGTGCCAGCAGTTTTGGATTAAGAGGGCAGCCCCAGCATTTT
.,TRBJ1-1,.,TRBV11-2,CASSLAGTANTEAFF,TGTGCCAGCAGCTTAGCCGGGACGGCGAACACTGAAGCTTTCTTT
.,TRBJ2-3,TRBD2,TRBV5-1,CASSTLAGGSTDTQYF,TGCGCCAGCAGCACTTTAGCGGGAGGGAGCACAGATACGCAGTATTTT
.,TRBJ1-2,TRBD1,TRBV6-4,CASRGWTGGYGYTF,TGTGCCAGCAGGGGGTGGACAGGAGGGTATGGCTACACCTTC
.,TRBJ1-5,TRBD1,TRBV19,CASSIDGTGYNQPQHF,TGTGCCAGTAGTATAGATGGGACAGGGTACAATCAGCCCCAGCATTTT
.,TRBJ2-7,TRBD1,TRBV30,CAWQSGQGAYEQYF,TGTGCCTGGCAATCGGGACAGGGGGCCTACGAGCAGTACTTC
.,TRBJ1-5,TRBD1,TRBV4-2,CASSQEGTGGRQPQHF,TGTGCCAGCAGCCAAGAAGGGACAGGGGGGCGGCAGCCCCAGCATTTT
.,TRBJ1-3,TRBD1,TRBV28,CASSLDRENTIYF,TGTGCCAGCAGCCTAGACAGGGAAAACACCATATATTTT
.,TRBJ1-5,.,TRBV7-2,CASSARGEPNQPQHF,TGTGCCAGCAGCGCCCGTGGTGAACCCAATCAGCCCCAGCATTTT
.,TRBJ1-1,.,TRBV7-8,CASSLTTGNTEAFF,TGTGCCAGCAGCTTAACGACGGGGAACACTGAAGCTTTCTTT
.,TRBJ1-6,.,TRBV11-2,CASSQGQTHNSPLHF,TGTGCCAGCAGCCAAGGACAGACCCATAATTCACCCCTCCACTTT
.,TRBJ2-1,.,TRBV6-5,CASSYKNEQFF,TGTGCCAGCAGTTATAAGAATGAGCAGTTCTTC
.,TRBJ2-3,TRBD1,TRBV18,CASSPVTGVSSTDTQYF,TGTGCCAGCTCACCGGTTACAGGGGTTTCTAGCACAGATACGCAGTATTTT
.,TRBJ2-5,.,TRBV7-2,CASSLSVSETQYF,TGTGCCAGCAGCTTATCAGTGTCAGAGACCCAGTACTTC
.,TRBJ1-2,TRBD1,TRBV6-5,CASRSRGLNYGHTF,TGTGCCAGCAGAAGCAGGGGGCTGAACTATGGCCACACCTTC
.,TRBJ2-7,TRBD1,TRBV2,CASRALPGGDPYEQYF,TGTGCCAGCAGGGCCCTCCCAGGGGGCGATCCCTACGAGCAGTACTTC
.,TRBJ1-1,.,TRBV6-5,CASSYAPLNTEAFF,TGTGCCAGCAGTTACGCTCCTTTGAACACTGAAGCTTTCTTT
.,TRBJ1-2,TRBD1,TRBV28,CASSRQGARYGYTF,TGTGCCAGCAGCCGACAGGGGGCCCGCTATGGCTACACCTTC
.,TRBJ2-1,.,TRBV2,CASSGDFRGDNEQFF,TGTGCCAGCAGCGGGGACTTCAGGGGGGACAATGAGCAGTTCTTC
.,TRBJ2-7,.,TRBV7-2,CASSLAGGSYEQYF,TGTGCCAGCAGCTTAGCAGGGGGCTCCTACGAGCAGTACTTC